These 3 T cell receptor beta chains came from one sample sequenced in a study of shared clonotypes between healthy human individuals. The protocol was immunoSEQ multiplex PCR, while the TCRdb copy is restricted to in-frame clones and leaves out a portion. The data contain around 690,000 clones, roughly 88% of them singletons. The sample consisted of memory CD8+ T cells from PBMCs. Subset meaning: CD45RO+ cells pooled with CCR7-negative TemRA cells. Receptors originate from a young man in good health. Some clones in this sample may be carry-over from other donors' samples.

This chain connects TRBV6-4 to TRBJ2-7; 8 nucleotides match TRBD1. The V gene end was trimmed by 1 base and the J gene end by 6 bases; junction bases not matched to a gene: 2. There are 13 residues in the CDR3. Germline V CDR1 and CDR2: MRHNA, SNTAGT. CDR3 region: CASSDLTGAEQYF. The CDR3 DNA sequence: TGTGCCAGCAGTGACTTGACAGGGGCCGAGCAGTACTTC.

A note on this clone: Other nucleotide sequences from this sample produce the same CDR3. The chain has TRBV4-1 and TRBJ1-2; TRBD1 is a possible D gene (5 bases). V lost 3 bases, J lost 4 bases, and 6 bases lay in between. This CDR3 is 12 amino acids long. From germline, CDR1 is MGHRA and CDR2 YSYEKL. The CDR3 reads CASSQGVYGYTF. DNA of the CDR3: TGCGCCAGCAGCCAGGGGGTCTATGGCTACACCTTC.

V is TRBV28 and J is TRBJ2-5; 12 positions match TRBD2. The V gene's germline CDR1 is MDHEN and CDR2 SYDVKM. The CDR3 sequence is 15 residues long. Losses at the gene ends were 6 bases for V and 1 base for J; bases not matched to a gene: 3. This CDR3 is CASRLTSGSQETQYF. The CDR3 region has the DNA TGTGCCAGCAGGTTGACTAGCGGGAGCCAAGAGACCCAGTACTTC. The full variable domain, in which reference TRBV28 and TRBJ2-5 provide the parts outside the CDR3, is DVKVTQSSRYLVKRTGEKVFLECVQDMDHENMFWYRQDPGLGLRLIYFSYDVKMKEKGDIPEGYSVSREKKERFSLILESASTNQTSMYLCASRLTSGSQETQYFGPGTRLLVL.